These T cell receptor beta chains were read from a single sample in a study of spatial heterogeneity in lung cancer. TCRdb re-called the 5' RACE reads through MiXCR, storing one row per CDR3 protein. Counted here are roughly 16,000 distinct CDR3 sequences, 5.5% to 7% occurring once; the ten biggest clones make up around 25%. Material: PBMCs, obtained at follow-up. The receptors shown here come from a male donor with early-stage non-small cell lung cancer. CDR3s include the opening cysteine and the closing phenylalanine or tryptophan.

>TRBJ2-7|TRBV20-1|12
CSAGTGGPEQYF
>TRBJ2-1|TRBV7-2|14
CASSRGPRVLEQFF
>TRBJ2-6|TRBV5-5|16
CASSFRRSSGANVLTF
>TRBJ1-4|TRBV7-2|17
CASSLIPGQATNEKLFF
>TRBJ2-1|TRBV5-1|12
CASRPDRAEQFF
>TRBJ1-1|TRBV7-2|13
CASSSSRDTEAFF
>TRBJ1-1|TRBV28|13
CASSANLNTEAFF
>TRBJ1-1|TRBV20-1|13
CSAPPQGASEAFF
>TRBJ1-4|TRBV9|14
CASSVGGSNEKLFF
>TRBJ2-1|TRBV20-1|13
CSALHPGLNEQFF
>TRBJ2-3|TRBV7-9|15
CASSLARGRTDTQYF
>TRBJ2-7|TRBV9|15
CASSVAGGSVYEQYF
>TRBJ2-7|TRBV7-2|14
CASRRDRGSYEQYF
>TRBJ2-1|TRBV6-2/TRBV6-3|16
CASSYSRREVRDEQFF
>TRBJ1-4|TRBV28|14
CASERGGVYEKLFF
>TRBJ2-3|TRBV5-1|15
CASSLVGVPPDTQYF
>TRBJ1-2|TRBV4-3|18
CASSQTGTLGSWAYGYTF
>TRBJ1-1|TRBV6-5|14
CASSFQPRNTEAFF
>TRBJ2-2|TRBV6-5|13
CASRSRGPGELFF
>TRBJ1-4|TRBV12-3/TRBV12-4|12
CASRRQNEKLFF
>TRBJ2-1|TRBV12-3/TRBV12-4|15
CASSPRLAGVGEQFF
>TRBJ2-2|TRBV20-1|15
CSARVGTGDTGELFF
>TRBJ1-2|TRBV28|14
CASSTGGANYGYTF
>TRBJ2-1|TRBV10-3|18
CAISESTGRGRSYNEQFF
>TRBJ2-7|TRBV7-2|16
CASSLWDSGGSYEQYF
>TRBJ2-5|TRBV29-1|11
CSVPAWETQYF
>TRBJ1-4|TRBV20-1|10
CSAGRPVLFF
>TRBJ1-5|TRBV28|12
CATTPSNQPQHF
>TRBJ2-1|TRBV7-6|16
CASSLGGRISYNEQFF
>TRBJ2-7|TRBV5-5|16
CASSLDPGTATYEQYF
>TRBJ2-3|TRBV6-5|13
CASSDDAGHTQYF
>TRBJ2-1|TRBV27|16
CASRVLGQGTNNEQFF
>TRBJ2-7|TRBV7-6|14
CASSSIDSSYEQYF
>TRBJ2-7|TRBV4-1|15
CASSQDSSLAYEQYF
>TRBJ2-3|TRBV5-1|16
CASSRTSGSSTDTQYF
>TRBJ2-1|TRBV10-2|13
CASTPSGRNEQFF
>TRBJ1-1|TRBV29-1|13
CSVGVQGNTEAFF
>TRBJ1-2|TRBV5-1|15
CASTNKTGYDYGYTF
>TRBJ1-6|TRBV4-3|17
CASSQDAGGQVNSPLHF
>TRBJ2-1|TRBV27|13
CASTHFSGNEQFF
>TRBJ2-3|TRBV28|12
CASRTLGGGQYF
>TRBJ2-4|TRBV20-1|14
CSAMRPWAKNIQYF
>TRBJ2-1|TRBV2|13
CASRTTQGIEQFF
>TRBJ2-5|TRBV29-1|12
CSVTGDAGTQYF
>TRBJ2-3|TRBV20-1|12
CSATGRPDTQYF
>TRBJ2-6|TRBV5-1|15
CASSFDSGGANVLTF
>TRBJ1-5|TRBV5-6|12
CASSAWNQPQHF
>TRBJ2-1|TRBV2|13
CASSEMGQGLQFF
>TRBJ1-1|TRBV20-1|21
CSAKGRSITFETQISHTEAFF
>TRBJ2-5|TRBV15|16
CATSSSDRGGRETQYF
>TRBJ2-1|TRBV12-3/TRBV12-4|16
CASSPEPPNPRNEQFF
>TRBJ2-5|TRBV20-1|13
CSARDPLAETQYF
>TRBJ2-7|TRBV7-8|17
CASSPGLGQPNHYEQYF
>TRBJ2-2|TRBV7-9|13
CASSLFDTGELFF